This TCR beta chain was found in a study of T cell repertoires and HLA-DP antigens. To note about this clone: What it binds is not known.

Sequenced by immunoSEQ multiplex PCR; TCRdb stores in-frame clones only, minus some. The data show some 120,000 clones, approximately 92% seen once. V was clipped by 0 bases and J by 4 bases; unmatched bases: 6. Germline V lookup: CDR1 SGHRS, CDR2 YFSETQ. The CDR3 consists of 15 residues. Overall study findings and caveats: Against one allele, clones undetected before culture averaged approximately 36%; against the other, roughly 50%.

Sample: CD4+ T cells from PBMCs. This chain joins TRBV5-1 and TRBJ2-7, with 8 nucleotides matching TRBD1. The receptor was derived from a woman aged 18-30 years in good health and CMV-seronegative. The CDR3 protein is CASSLGQGIWYEQYF. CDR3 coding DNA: TGCGCCAGCAGCTTGGGACAGGGGATTTGGTACGAGCAGTACTTC.